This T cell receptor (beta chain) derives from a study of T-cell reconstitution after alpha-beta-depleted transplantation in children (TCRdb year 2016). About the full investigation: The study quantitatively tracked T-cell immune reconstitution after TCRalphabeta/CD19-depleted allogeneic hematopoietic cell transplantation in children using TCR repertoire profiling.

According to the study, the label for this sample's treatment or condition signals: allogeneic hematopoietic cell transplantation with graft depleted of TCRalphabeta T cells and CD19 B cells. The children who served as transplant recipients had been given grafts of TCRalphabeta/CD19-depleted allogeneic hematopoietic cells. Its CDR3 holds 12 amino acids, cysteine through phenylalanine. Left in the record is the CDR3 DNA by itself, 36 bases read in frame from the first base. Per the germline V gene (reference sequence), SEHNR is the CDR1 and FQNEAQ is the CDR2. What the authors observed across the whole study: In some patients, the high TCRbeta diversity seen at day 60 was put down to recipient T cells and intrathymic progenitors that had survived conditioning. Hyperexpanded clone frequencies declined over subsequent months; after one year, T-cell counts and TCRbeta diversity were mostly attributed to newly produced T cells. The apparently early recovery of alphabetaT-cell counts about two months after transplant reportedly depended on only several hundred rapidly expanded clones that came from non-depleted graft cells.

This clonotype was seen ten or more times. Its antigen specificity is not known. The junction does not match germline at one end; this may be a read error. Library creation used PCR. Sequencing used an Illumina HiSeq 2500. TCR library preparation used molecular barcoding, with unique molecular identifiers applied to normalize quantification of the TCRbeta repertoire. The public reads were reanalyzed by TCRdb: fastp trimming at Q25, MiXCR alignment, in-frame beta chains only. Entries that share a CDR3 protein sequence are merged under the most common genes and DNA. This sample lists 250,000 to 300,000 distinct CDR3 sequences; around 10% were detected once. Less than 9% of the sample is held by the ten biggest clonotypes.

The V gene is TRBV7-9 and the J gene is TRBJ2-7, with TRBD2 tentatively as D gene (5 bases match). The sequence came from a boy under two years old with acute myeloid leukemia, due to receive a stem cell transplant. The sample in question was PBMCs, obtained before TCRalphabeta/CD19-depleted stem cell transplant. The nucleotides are TGTTCCAGCAGCTTAGCGCAGACTCTGCAGTACTTC. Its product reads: CSSSLAQTLQYF.